This T cell receptor (beta chain) stems from a study of T and B cells in COVID-19 patients. There are 13 residues in the CDR3. The V gene's germline CDR1 is SQVTM and CDR2 ANQGSEA. V was cut by 5 bases and J by 3 bases, with 11 bases left in between. TRB was amplified from about 250-500 ng of blood genomic DNA. This clonotype was recorded at least ten times. Its specificity is not known. TRB rearrangements were amplified by multiplex PCR with BIOMED2 TRB-A/B primers. TCRdb reprocessed the multiplex PCR reads with MiXCR, giving one entry per CDR3 protein. The sample has about 2,500 distinct CDR3 sequences; 20% to 25% are singletons. Study findings and constraints: In COVID-19 patients, T cell receptor beta variable and joining gene use was reportedly strongly skewed. CD4+, regulatory T cell, CD8+ and sorted SARS-CoV-2-responsive or tetramer+ T cells were not yet sequenced.

Sequenced input: blood. This rearrangement joins TRBV29-1 to TRBJ1-5; D call uncertain. The receptor was isolated from a human donor with active COVID-19. The CDR3 is CSVRDNFNQPQHF. In DNA form, the CDR3 reads TGCAGCGTTCGAGATAACTTCAATCAGCCCCAGCATTTT.